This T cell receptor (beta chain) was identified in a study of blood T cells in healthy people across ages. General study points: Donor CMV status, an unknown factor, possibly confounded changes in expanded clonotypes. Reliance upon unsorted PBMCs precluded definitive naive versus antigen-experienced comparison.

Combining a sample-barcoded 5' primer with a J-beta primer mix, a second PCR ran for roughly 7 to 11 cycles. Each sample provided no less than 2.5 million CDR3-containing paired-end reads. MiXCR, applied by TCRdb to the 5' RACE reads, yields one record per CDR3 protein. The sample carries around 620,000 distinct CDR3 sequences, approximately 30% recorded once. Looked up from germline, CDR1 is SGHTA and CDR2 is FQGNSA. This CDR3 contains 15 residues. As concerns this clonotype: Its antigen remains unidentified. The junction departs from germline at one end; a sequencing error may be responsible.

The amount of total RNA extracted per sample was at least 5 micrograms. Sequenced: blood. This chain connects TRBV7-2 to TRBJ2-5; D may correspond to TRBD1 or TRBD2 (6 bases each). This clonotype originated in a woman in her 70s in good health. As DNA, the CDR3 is TGTGCCGGCAGCTTAGGAGGGCAGGGGCAAGAGACCCAGTACTTC. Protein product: CAGSLGGQGQETQYF. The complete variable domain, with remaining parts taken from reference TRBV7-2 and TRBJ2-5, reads GAGVSQSPSNKVTEKGKDVELRCDPISGHTALYWYRQSLGQGLEFLIYFQGNSAPDKSGLPSDRFSAERTGGSVSTLTIQRTQQEDSAVYLCAGSLGGQGQETQYFGPGTRLLVL.